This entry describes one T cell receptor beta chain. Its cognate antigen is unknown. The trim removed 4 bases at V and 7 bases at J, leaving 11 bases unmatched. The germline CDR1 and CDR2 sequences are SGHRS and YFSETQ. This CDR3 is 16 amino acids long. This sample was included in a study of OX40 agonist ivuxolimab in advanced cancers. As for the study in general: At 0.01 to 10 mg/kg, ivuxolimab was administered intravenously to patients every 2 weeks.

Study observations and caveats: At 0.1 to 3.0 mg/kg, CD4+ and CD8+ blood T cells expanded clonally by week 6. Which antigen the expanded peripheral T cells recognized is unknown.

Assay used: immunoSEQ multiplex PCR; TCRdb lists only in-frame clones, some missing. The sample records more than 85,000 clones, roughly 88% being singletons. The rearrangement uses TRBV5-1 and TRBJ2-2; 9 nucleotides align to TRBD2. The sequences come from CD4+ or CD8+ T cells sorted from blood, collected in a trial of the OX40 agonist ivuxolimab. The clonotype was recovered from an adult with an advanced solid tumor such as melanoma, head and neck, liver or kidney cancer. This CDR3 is CASSGTGTSIGGELFF. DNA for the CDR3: TGCGCCAGCAGCGGTACCGGGACTAGCATAGGCGGGGAGCTGTTTTTT. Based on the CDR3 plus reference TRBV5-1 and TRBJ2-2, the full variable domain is KAGVTQTPRYLIKTRGQQVTLSCSPISGHRSVSWYQQTPGQGLQFLFEYFSETQRNKGNFPGRFSGRQFSNSRSEMNVSTLELGDSALYLCASSGTGTSIGGELFFGEGSRLTVL.